This record covers a single TCR beta chain. What it binds is not known. CDR3 length: 16 amino acids. The germline CDR1 and CDR2 sequences are SNHLY and FYNNEI. The V end lost 2 bases, the J end lost 2 bases, and 16 bases lay between the germline ends. Here immunoSEQ multiplex PCR was the method, and the copy in TCRdb shows in-frame clones only, minus some. The table records 120,000 or so clones, 85% to 95% of them present only once. This entry comes from a study of graft-versus-host responses after intestinal transplantation. On the study more broadly: Every transplant recipient was induced with anti-thymocyte globulin, then maintained on tacrolimus and steroids for two to four years.

General observations from the study: Subjects displaying graft-donor T cell macrochimerism possessed elevated graft-versus-host to host-versus-graft clonal ratios inside allografts. Investigators detected GvH clones in recipient marrow, with some emerging earlier in ileum or blood.

Material: unstimulated CD8+ T cells sorted from spleen or lymph node cells, obtained before intestinal transplant. The chain employs TRBV2 and TRBJ2-7; TRBD2 might be the D (6 bases). This TCR was sampled from a human donor who received an intestinal transplant. This chain's CDR3 is CASSEPLGGTTYEQYF. In DNA form, the CDR3 reads TGTGCCAGCAGTGAACCCCTTGGGGGGACGACCTACGAGCAGTACTTC.